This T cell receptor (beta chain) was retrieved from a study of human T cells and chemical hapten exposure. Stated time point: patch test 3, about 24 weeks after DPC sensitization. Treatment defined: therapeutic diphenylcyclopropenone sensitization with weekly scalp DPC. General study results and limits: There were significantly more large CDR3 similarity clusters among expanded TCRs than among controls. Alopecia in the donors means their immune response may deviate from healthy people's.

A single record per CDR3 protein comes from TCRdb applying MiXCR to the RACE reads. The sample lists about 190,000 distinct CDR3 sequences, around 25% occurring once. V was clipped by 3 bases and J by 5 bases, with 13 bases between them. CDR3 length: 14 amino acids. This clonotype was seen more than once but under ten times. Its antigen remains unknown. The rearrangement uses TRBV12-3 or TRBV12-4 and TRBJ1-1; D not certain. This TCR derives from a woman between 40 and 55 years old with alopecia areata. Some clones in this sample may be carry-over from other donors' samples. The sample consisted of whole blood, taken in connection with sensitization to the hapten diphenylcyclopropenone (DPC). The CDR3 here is CASSFGLSGTEAFF. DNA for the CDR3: TGTGCCAGCAGTTTTGGGTTATCGGGTACTGAAGCTTTCTTT.